Sequencing of this TCR beta chain was carried out in a study of T cell responses to AZD1222 COVID-19 vaccine (dated by TCRdb to the early 2020s). Notes on the research overall: A total of just over 230 trial participants underwent TCR sequencing, of whom roughly 210 had received two doses of AZD1222 and 26 had received two doses of the MenACWY control vaccine. Enrollment into the trials was organized by age into subgroups of 18-55, 56-69 and 70-plus years, and those subgroups contained roughly 150, 30 and 60 TCR-sequenced participants, respectively. Overall study results and their limits: After two AZD1222 doses, both the breadth and the depth of spike-specific TCRs were significantly higher than at day 0 and than in MenACWY recipients. The vaccine-associated CD4 TCRs covered the entire spike protein, and the dominant responses fell in regions 160-218 and 743-854. Because no day 14 peak-response samples were available, the repertoires could be characterized only after the peak T cell response. In the small 56-69-year group, the increase in depth fell short of significance, most likely because of low power. Reportedly, close to half of the unique spike-specific TCRs recognized epitopes lying outside the regions that are mutated in the B.1.351 and B.1.1.7 variants. Most participants were white British and females outnumbered males, and the authors suggested that clonal diversity may have been underestimated. Only a handful of AZD1222 recipients were SARS-CoV-2 seropositive at baseline, limiting conclusions about previously exposed vaccinees.

Reading from cysteine to phenylalanine, the CDR3 counts 14 amino acids. Only the CDR3 part of the read is kept: 42 bases, read in frame from the first base. From a lookup of the germline V gene, CDR1 and CDR2 are WSHSY and SAAADI. V ends up 6 bases short and J 2 bases short, with an unmatched junction base count of 1. The CDR3 regions of human TCRbeta chains were analyzed by immunosequencing. The study's processing was this. TCRs in the repertoires were matched against a reference library of SARS-CoV-2-specific TCRs that had been generated with the MIRA antigen-specificity platform. Breadth meant the fraction of unique TCRs that were SARS-CoV-2-associated, whereas depth meant the fraction of total T cells that were SARS-CoV-2-associated. Using the MIRA data, each spike-specific TCR was assigned both to the spike region to which the TCR was reactive and to a CD4 or CD8 class. Log10-transformed breadth and depth values were compared by one-way ANOVA with Sidak's multiple comparisons tests. In TCRdb, the immuneACCESS table is reduced to in-frame sequences with V and J assigned. These tables do not hold every clone; where another copy was compared, an unresolved V gene accounts for under half, and the others remain unexplained. Clone size and V and J calls were adopted from that table, with D and trimming inferred from the DNA. The sample table lists about 120,000 clones, under 95% of them with a count of one. Clones ranked in the top ten supply more than 4.5% of the sample.

Concerning this clone: Its recognized antigen is unknown. The sample holds no much larger clone one base away, and base qualities are not on file.

Read against the paper, the sample's time point label means: about 28 days (+/-7) after the second vaccine dose. AZD1222 recipients whose second dose came at about 4 weeks and those whose second dose came at about 12 weeks were combined into one group, since spike-specific TCR depth and breadth did not differ between the two schedules. Vaccinee samples came from UK trials COV001 and COV002, including a single-blind randomized controlled phase 2/3 trial of AZD1222 (ChAdOx1 nCoV-19) in healthy adults. For TCRbeta chain sequencing, PBMC samples were collected from trial participants at day 0 and at day 28 after the second dose.

This TCR came from an adult who received the AZD1222 COVID-19 vaccine. The sample here was peripheral blood, taken 28 days after the second AZD1222 dose. The V gene is TRBV10-2 and the J gene is TRBJ2-6; 7 bases in the junction line up with TRBD1. The DNA sequence is given as TGCGCCAGCAGCGACAGGGCTGGGGCCAACGTCCTGACTTTC. Its translation reads: CASSDRAGANVLTF.